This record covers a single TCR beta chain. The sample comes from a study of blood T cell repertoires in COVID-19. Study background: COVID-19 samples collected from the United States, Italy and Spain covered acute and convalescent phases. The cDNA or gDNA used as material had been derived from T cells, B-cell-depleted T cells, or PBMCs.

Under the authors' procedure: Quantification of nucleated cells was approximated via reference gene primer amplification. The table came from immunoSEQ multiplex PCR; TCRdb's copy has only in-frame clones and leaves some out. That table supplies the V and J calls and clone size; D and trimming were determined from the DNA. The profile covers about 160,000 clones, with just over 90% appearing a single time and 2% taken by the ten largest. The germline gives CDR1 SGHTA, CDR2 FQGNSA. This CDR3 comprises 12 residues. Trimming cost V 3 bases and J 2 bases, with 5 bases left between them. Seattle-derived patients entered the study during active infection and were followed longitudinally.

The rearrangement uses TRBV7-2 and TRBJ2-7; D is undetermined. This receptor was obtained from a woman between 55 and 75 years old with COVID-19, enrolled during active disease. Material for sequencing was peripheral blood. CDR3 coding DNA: TGTGCCAGCAGCTTCACAACCTACGAGCAGTACTTC. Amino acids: CASSFTTYEQYF.